The 29 T cell receptor beta chains presented below share a single source sample, sequenced in a study of shared clonotypes between healthy human individuals. Libraries were prepared by immunoSEQ multiplex PCR; TCRdb keeps only in-frame clonotypes and omits some of them. The table includes some 2,000,000 clones, 90% to 95% detected once. Input material: naive CD4+ T cells sorted from blood. Subset noted: CD45RA+ positively selected. These receptors were collected from a man aged 18 to 30 in good health.

Comments on this clone: Distinct nucleotide sequences in the sample also encode this CDR3. The V call is TRBV9, the J call TRBJ1-5, with TRBD1 identical over 9 bases. Per the germline V gene, CDR1 is SGDLS and CDR2 is YYNGEE. The CDR3 runs to 14 residues. The J segment lost 4 bases and the V segment lost 2 bases, leaving 1 base of the junction unmatched. CDR3 sequence (DNA): TGTGCCAGCAGCGTCGGGACAGGGAATCAGCCCCAGCATTTT. It codes for CASSVGTGNQPQHF.

A single count supports this clone. V is TRBV27 and J is TRBJ1-4; D is possibly TRBD1 (5 bases). Germline-derived CDR1 and CDR2 are MNHEY and SMNVEV (reference sequence). Trimming removed 2 bases at V and 7 bases at J, with 8 bases between. This CDR3 has 13 residues. The CDR3 reads CASSLLGAEKLFF. The CDR3 DNA reads as TGTGCCAGCAGTTTACTAGGGGCTGAAAAACTGTTTTTT.

The gene calls are TRBV28 and TRBJ2-7, with 8 bases aligning to TRBD2. This CDR3 has 19 amino acids. J was trimmed by 5 bases and V by 3 bases; bases with no gene match: 21. CDR1 and CDR2 (germline): MDHEN, SYDVKM. CDR3 bases: TGTGCCAGCAGTTTTTTGGGAGGTACCATAGCGGGAAGTTTGCACGAGCAGTACTTC. It is translated as CASSFLGGTIAGSLHEQYF.

The chain recombines TRBV11-2 with TRBJ2-7; perhaps D is TRBD1 or TRBD2 (5 bases each). The CDR3 spans 14 residues. Germline V lookup: CDR1 SGHAT, CDR2 FQNNGV. V shed 5 bases and J shed 4 bases, with 15 bases lying between them. The CDR3 loop is CASSVGRWGYEQYF. CDR3 DNA: TGTGCCAGCAGCGTTGGCAGATGGGGGTACGAGCAGTACTTC.

Remarks on this clone: The same CDR3 arises from other DNA sequences in this sample as well. The chain is built from TRBV10-2 and TRBJ2-7; no reliable D call. Per germline, CDR1 WSHSY and CDR2 SAAADI. Trimming cost V 4 bases and J 1 base, with 2 bases left between them. The CDR3 loop spans 11 amino acids. Here the CDR3 DNA reads TGCGCCAGCAGTGCTTCCTACGAGCAGTACTTC. Amino acids: CASSASYEQYF.

This clone was seen just once. J is TRBJ2-5 and V is TRBV14; D is ambiguous. The CDR3 runs to 12 residues. V was pared by 1 base and J by 5 bases, with 5 bases between. Germline lookup yields CDR1 SGHDN and CDR2 FVKESK. The CDR3 DNA is TGTGCCAGCAGCCAAGTTGCTGAGACCCAGTACTTC. Amino acid sequence: CASSQVAETQYF.

V and J are TRBV2 and TRBJ1-4; D call uncertain. The CDR3 sequence is 14 residues long. Looked up from germline, CDR1 is SNHLY and CDR2 is FYNNEI. Trimming removed 2 bases from V and 7 bases from J, with 11 bases in between. The CDR3 here is CASSEQVAGEKLFF. CDR3 DNA sequence: TGTGCCAGCAGTGAACAGGTAGCGGGTGAAAAACTGTTTTTT.

The chain employs TRBV28 and TRBJ2-4, with D perhaps matching TRBD2 (6 bases). Trimming took off 2 bases at V and 15 bases at J, with 14 bases between the two ends. Germline-derived CDR1 and CDR2 are MDHEN and SYDVKM. There are 12 residues in the CDR3. The CDR3 DNA sequence: TGTGCCAGCAGTTTAGGGACGGGGAGGAGGTACTTC. Translation: CASSLGTGRRYF. The full variable domain, in which reference TRBV28 and TRBJ2-4 provide the parts outside the CDR3, is DVKVTQSSRYLVKRTGEKVFLECVQDMDHENMFWYRQDPGLGLRLIYFSYDVKMKEKGDIPEGYSVSREKKERFSLILESASTNQTSMYLCASSLGTGRRYFGAGTRLSVL.

This clone was found once. Other DNA sequences from this sample encode an identical CDR3 as well. This chain connects TRBV5-1 to TRBJ2-7, with 15 bases fitting TRBD2. Germline values: CDR1 SGHRS, CDR2 YFSETQ. This CDR3 spans 14 amino acids. V gave up 4 bases and J gave up 6 bases; unmatched junction bases: 2. CDR3 in amino acids: CASSPGLAGGEQYF. The CDR3 nucleotides read TGCGCCAGCAGCCCGGGACTAGCGGGAGGCGAGCAGTACTTC.

Worth noting for this clone: A read error may explain this, as a much larger clone is one base away. At the DNA level, this CDR3 is encoded by other sequences in the same sample as well. J is TRBJ2-7 and V is TRBV28; D remains unclear. Germline CDR1 reads MDHEN; CDR2 reads SYDVKM. There are 13 residues in the CDR3. Trimming took off 2 bases at V and 1 base at J, with 6 bases between the two ends. CDR3 DNA: TGTGCCAGCAGTTTAGTACAGTCCTACGAGCAGTACTTC. Translating gives CASSLVQSYEQYF.

The V gene is TRBV19, the J gene TRBJ1-5; TRBD1 matches at 8 bases. The CDR3 is 15 residues long. Per the germline V gene, CDR1 is LNHDA and CDR2 is SQIVND (reference sequence). Losses at the gene ends were 5 bases for V and 3 bases for J; bases not matched to a gene: 6. CDR3 in amino acids: CASSGIQGDNQPQHF. Written as DNA, the CDR3 is TGTGCCAGTAGTGGCATACAGGGGGACAATCAGCCCCAGCATTTT. The whole variable domain, remainder taken from reference TRBV19 and TRBJ1-5, is DGGITQSPKYLFRKEGQNVTLSCEQNLNHDAMYWYRQDPGQGLRLIYYSQIVNDFQKGDIAEGYSVSREKKESFPLTVTSAQKNPTAFYLCASSGIQGDNQPQHFGDGTRLSIL.

V is TRBV10-2 and J is TRBJ1-4, with 8 bases identical to TRBD1. Per the germline V gene, CDR1 is WSHSY and CDR2 is SAAADI. The CDR3 has 14 residues. V dropped 4 bases and J dropped 8; count of bases not matched to a gene: 6. The CDR3 spells CASSGRQGREKLFF. CDR3 in DNA: TGCGCCAGCAGTGGACGACAGGGGCGAGAAAAACTGTTTTTT.

About this clone itself: Other DNA sequences in this specimen translate into the identical CDR3. The chain links TRBV6-5 to TRBJ1-1, with TRBD1 as a possible D gene (6 bases). The CDR3 loop spans 12 amino acids. Deletions cut 5 bases from V and 5 bases from J, with 9 bases between. CDR1 MNHEY and CDR2 SVGAGI come from the germline V gene. The chain's CDR3 is CASSRTGTEAFF. CDR3 sequence (DNA): TGTGCCAGCAGTCGTACAGGGACTGAAGCTTTCTTT.

This clone was picked up one time. The chain recombines TRBV2 with TRBJ1-5; D remains unclear. The germline V gene encodes CDR1 SNHLY and CDR2 FYNNEI. The length of the CDR3 is 17 residues. V lost 4 bases and J 0 bases, leaving 16 bases between the germline ends. The CDR3 sequence is CASSVGRLTYSNQPQHF. CDR3 nucleotide sequence: TGTGCCAGCAGTGTCGGACGGCTGACTTATAGCAATCAGCCCCAGCATTTT. The full variable domain, completed using reference TRBV2 and TRBJ1-5, is EPEVTQTPSHQVTQMGQEVILRCVPISNHLYFYWYRQILGQKVEFLVSFYNNEISEKSEIFDDQFSVERPDGSNFTLKIRSTKLEDSAMYFCASSVGRLTYSNQPQHFGDGTRLSIL.

The chain joins TRBV19 to TRBJ1-1; tentatively, D is TRBD1 (5 bases). Germline loops: CDR1 LNHDA, CDR2 SQIVND (reference sequence). There are 12 residues in the CDR3. Trimming left V 4 bases short and J 5 bases short, with 8 bases between. CDR3 loop: CASSNRMTEAFF. Written as DNA, the CDR3 is TGTGCCAGTAGTAACAGGATGACTGAAGCTTTCTTT.

The chain recombines TRBV14 with TRBJ2-5, with a tentative D call TRBD2 (5 bases). CDR1 is SGHDN and CDR2 is FVKESK in the germline V gene. The CDR3 is 15 residues long. The V end lost 2 bases, the J end lost 4 bases, and 14 bases lay between the germline ends. The CDR3 is CASSQSLSRGETQYF. The CDR3 nucleotides read TGTGCCAGCAGCCAAAGCCTTTCTCGGGGAGAGACCCAGTACTTC.

V gene TRBV5-4 combines with J gene TRBJ2-7, with 8 bases identical to TRBD1. This CDR3 is built from 15 residues. Germline trimming cut 1 base from V and 5 bases from J; bases unmatched to any gene: 8. Germline CDR1 is SGHNT and CDR2 is YYREEE (reference sequence). CDR3 in amino acids: CASSLSQGARNEQYF. The DNA of the CDR3 is TGTGCCAGCAGCTTGTCTCAGGGGGCGCGTAACGAGCAGTACTTC.

This chain links TRBV5-6 with TRBJ2-1, with D unresolved. Trimming shortened V by 5 bases and J by 8 bases, and 11 bases separated the two germline ends. The CDR3 spans 12 residues. Germline V CDR1 and CDR2: SGHDT, YYEEEE. The CDR3 protein is CASRFFNHEQFF. As DNA, the CDR3 is TGTGCCAGCAGATTCTTTAACCATGAGCAGTTCTTC.

The J gene is TRBJ2-2, the V gene TRBV5-1, with unresolved D. The CDR3 is 15 residues long. V was clipped by 3 bases and J by 1 base, with 10 bases between them. The germline gives CDR1 SGHRS, CDR2 YFSETQ. The CDR3 DNA is TGCGCCAGCAGCTCAGCGTCCGTGAACACCGGGGAGCTGTTTTTT. Residues: CASSSASVNTGELFF.

The chain recombines TRBV20-1 with TRBJ2-3; D is unresolved. The CDR3 spans 11 residues. Trimming cost V 5 bases and J 6 bases, with 9 bases left between them. Germline-derived CDR1 and CDR2 are DFQATT and SNEGSKA (reference sequence). The DNA for the CDR3 is TGCAGTGCTCCGGCAGTGGATACGCAGTATTTT. Amino acid sequence: CSAPAVDTQYF.

Comments on this clone: The sample carries other DNA sequences with the same CDR3. This rearrangement joins TRBV9 to TRBJ2-1; 9 nucleotides agree with TRBD2. Germline lookup yields CDR1 SGDLS and CDR2 YYNGEE. This CDR3 is built from 16 residues. Trimming cost V 2 bases and J 0 bases; bases outside gene matches: 3. Written as DNA, the CDR3 is TGTGCCAGCAGCGTTCCGGGACTAGCCTCCTACAATGAGCAGTTCTTC. Protein product: CASSVPGLASYNEQFF.

The rearrangement links TRBV6-1 to TRBJ2-1, with D perhaps TRBD1 or TRBD2 (5 bases each). The ends were cut back, 7 bases at V and 5 bases at J, with 15 bases in the middle. This CDR3 contains 14 residues. From germline, CDR1 is MNHNS and CDR2 SASEGT. CDR3 DNA: TGTGCCAGCATCTTTGGGGGAGCGAACAATGAGCAGTTCTTC. Its translation is CASIFGGANNEQFF.

J is TRBJ2-1 and V is TRBV2, with 13 bases that match TRBD2. V shed 4 bases and J 3 bases; nucleotides not matched to a gene: 3. CDR1 is SNHLY, CDR2 FYNNEI, per germline. CDR3 length: 16 residues. This CDR3 is CASSGGLAGHYNEQFF. The DNA for the CDR3 is TGTGCCAGCAGTGGGGGACTAGCGGGGCACTACAATGAGCAGTTCTTC.

This sequence joins TRBV29-1 and TRBJ2-7; maybe TRBD2 (7 bases). CDR1 and CDR2 from the germline V gene are SQVTM and ANQGSEA. V lost 4 bases and J lost 0, with 13 bases in between. The CDR3 runs to 14 residues. In DNA form, the CDR3 reads TGCAGCGTTGGTCCGGCGGGGGCCTCCTACGAGCAGTACTTC. Translation: CSVGPAGASYEQYF.

V and J are TRBV11-2 and TRBJ1-2; D gene unclear. CDR1 is SGHAT and CDR2 is FQNNGV in the germline V gene. The CDR3 contains 11 residues. V gave up 1 base and J gave up 8 bases, with 5 bases separating them. The CDR3 DNA is TGTGCCAGCAGCTTAGGTGACGGCTACACCTTC. Its protein is CASSLGDGYTF.

The chain recombines TRBV6-1 with TRBJ2-7; possibly TRBD2 for D (5 bases). This CDR3 is built from 13 residues. Germline V gene sequence: CDR1 MNHNS, CDR2 SASEGT. The V end lost 5 bases, the J end lost 5 bases, and 13 bases lay between the germline ends. The CDR3 DNA reads as TGTGCCAGCAGTCATGAGGGCTTCCACGAGCAGTACTTC. Its protein is CASSHEGFHEQYF.

J is TRBJ2-7 and V is TRBV19; TRBD1 matches at 8 bases. Germline CDR1 LNHDA, CDR2 SQIVND (reference sequence). The CDR3 has 14 residues. The J segment lost 3 bases and the V segment lost 4 bases, leaving 5 bases of the junction unmatched. Here the CDR3 DNA reads TGTGCCAGTAGTACAGGACAGGGTCTCTACGAGCAGTACTTC. Translated, it gives CASSTGQGLYEQYF.

The J gene is TRBJ2-2, the V gene TRBV27, with D possibly called TRBD1 or TRBD2 (5 bases each). V dropped 11 bases and J dropped 0 bases, with 22 bases sitting between them. Germline V gene sequence: CDR1 MNHEY, CDR2 SMNVEV (reference sequence). The CDR3 spans 17 residues. The CDR3 protein is CASGQGKMPPNTGELFF. CDR3 coding DNA: TGTGCCTCGGGGCAGGGAAAAATGCCTCCGAACACCGGGGAGCTGTTTTTT.

This clone was picked up a small number of times. The same CDR3 is also encoded by other DNA sequences in this sample. The chain has TRBV7-8 and TRBJ1-5; no reliable D call. Trimming removed 2 bases at V and 1 base at J, with 0 bases between. This CDR3 comprises 12 residues. Per the germline V gene, CDR1 is SGHVS and CDR2 is FQNEAQ. CDR3 bases: TGTGCCAGCAGCTTAAGCAATCAGCCCCAGCATTTT. It specifies CASSLSNQPQHF.